Below, 22 T cell receptor beta chains from the same sample are listed, as sequenced in a study of T cells expressing NK-cell markers. TCRdb reprocessed the 5' RACE reads and stores each CDR3 protein as one record, lacking DNA. The sample has about 110,000 distinct CDR3 sequences, and its top ten clones hold approximately 18%. Sample: blood T cells: a sorted CD56 or NKG2C T cell subset, CD4+ or CD8+ T cells, or bulk PBMC T cells (not recorded which). These receptors all come from a woman aged 18 to 75 in good health.

The chain combines TRBV27 with TRBJ2-3; TCRdb's D gene call, TRBD1, goes unchecked for lack of DNA. Germline lookup yields CDR1 MNHEY and CDR2 SMNVEV (reference sequence). There are 15 residues in the CDR3. The CDR3 loop reads CASSWLTGTTDTQYF.

This rearrangement joins TRBV19 to TRBJ2-3; the D call from TCRdb, TRBD1, cannot be confirmed without DNA. The CDR3 is 15 amino acids. Germline CDR1 reads LNHDA; CDR2 reads SQIVND (reference sequence). The CDR3 spells CASSIGQGSTDTQYF.

The chain has TRBV4-3 and TRBJ1-5. Per the germline V gene, CDR1 is LGHNA and CDR2 is YSLEER. CDR3 length: 16 amino acids. The CDR3 loop is CASSQDRSWSNQPQHF.

The V call is TRBV5-1, the J call TRBJ2-7; no DNA is available, so the TRBD2 call from TCRdb remains unchecked. CDR1 is SGHRS, CDR2 YFSETQ, per germline. This CDR3 region has 14 residues. CDR3 loop: CATALAGGSYEQYF. The variable domain in full, completed from reference TRBV5-1 and TRBJ2-7, reads KAGVTQTPRYLIKTRGQQVTLSCSPISGHRSVSWYQQTPGQGLQFLFEYFSETQRNKGNFPGRFSGRQFSNSRSEMNVSTLELGDSALYLCATALAGGSYEQYFGPGTRLTVT.

The chain carries TRBV6-6 and TRBJ2-7. Germline CDR1 reads MNHNY; CDR2 reads SVGAGI (reference sequence). The CDR3 runs to 13 residues. This CDR3 is CASSGLDRYEQYF.

J is TRBJ1-1 and V is TRBV4-1; the D call of TRBD1 rests on TCRdb alone, since no DNA is present to check it. CDR1 is MGHRA and CDR2 is YSYEKL in the germline V gene. CDR3 length equals 14 residues. The CDR3 is CASSPHGGNTEAFF.

This chain links TRBV30 with TRBJ1-1. Germline assignment: CDR1 GTSNPN and CDR2 SVGIG (reference sequence). The CDR3 extends over 12 amino acids. The CDR3 spells CAWGETNTEAFF.

The chain uses TRBV7-3 and TRBJ2-3; TCRdb lists TRBD2, though no DNA is available to test this call. The CDR3 length is 16 residues. Germline-derived CDR1 and CDR2 are SGHTA and FQGTGA. Here the CDR3 reads CASSQGLAGPPDTQYF.

This chain uses TRBV5-6 with TRBJ2-1; with no DNA, the TCRdb D assignment of TRBD1 cannot be verified. The CDR3 has 12 amino acids. Germline V CDR1 and CDR2: SGHDT, YYEEEE. CDR3 amino acids: CASSWTGNEQFF.

The chain combines TRBV5-1 with TRBJ1-2; TCRdb proposes TRBD1, but this gene call is untestable without DNA. Germline V CDR1 and CDR2: SGHRS, YFSETQ. The CDR3 runs to 15 residues. The CDR3 reads CASSFTPGTGYGYTF. The full variable domain, rest sourced from reference TRBV5-1 and TRBJ1-2, is KAGVTQTPRYLIKTRGQQVTLSCSPISGHRSVSWYQQTPGQGLQFLFEYFSETQRNKGNFPGRFSGRQFSNSRSEMNVSTLELGDSALYLCASSFTPGTGYGYTFGSGTRLTVV.

This sequence joins TRBV4-2 and TRBJ2-1; the TCRdb call, TRBD1, lacks DNA for checking. In germline, CDR1 is LGHNA, CDR2 YNFKEQ. The CDR3 runs to 12 residues. CDR3 sequence: CASTTGETEQFF.

The rearrangement uses TRBV27 and TRBJ1-3. This CDR3 is built from 13 residues. Germline V gene sequence: CDR1 MNHEY, CDR2 SMNVEV (reference sequence). CDR3 amino acids: CASSLSAGDTIYF.

This chain links TRBV6-2 or TRBV6-3 with TRBJ2-2; TCRdb's assignment of TRBD2 cannot be checked, as there is no DNA. The CDR3 covers 12 residues. Germline CDR1 is MNHEY and CDR2 is SVGEGT. CDR3: CASSPHAGELFF.

The chain joins TRBV12-3 or TRBV12-4 to TRBJ2-5. The length of the CDR3 is 14 residues. CDR3 sequence reads: CASSLETFQETQYF.

This chain uses TRBV5-1 with TRBJ2-1; the TCRdb call, TRBD1, lacks DNA for checking. This CDR3 region has 14 residues. Germline V gene lookup returns CDR1 SGHRS and CDR2 YFSETQ. The CDR3 loop reads CASIPLGTYNEQFF.

The chain is built from TRBV29-1 and TRBJ2-5; the D call from TCRdb, TRBD1, cannot be confirmed without DNA. From germline, CDR1 is SQVTM and CDR2 ANQGSEA. CDR3 length equals 12 residues. This chain's CDR3 is CGGSGEQETQYF.

The rearrangement uses TRBV20-1 and TRBJ2-1. CDR1 is DFQATT and CDR2 is SNEGSKA in the germline V gene (reference sequence). The CDR3 is made up of 16 amino acids. The CDR3 loop reads CSARDLAGTFYNEQFF.

This sequence joins TRBV12-3 or TRBV12-4 and TRBJ2-1; the D call from TCRdb, TRBD2, cannot be confirmed without DNA. The CDR3 extends over 16 amino acids. The CDR3 region is CASRYRDFRAYNEQFF.

The chain carries TRBV24-1 and TRBJ1-1; the D call of TRBD1 rests on TCRdb alone, since no DNA is present to check it. Germline V lookup: CDR1 KGHDR, CDR2 SFDVKD. This CDR3 comprises 13 residues. This CDR3 reads CATPHGNYTEAFF.

The chain couples TRBV4-3 to TRBJ1-1. This CDR3 has 15 residues. CDR1 LGHNA and CDR2 YSLEER come from the germline V gene. The CDR3 sequence is CASSQDAVENTEAFF.

V usage is TRBV29-1 and J usage is TRBJ1-1. There are 12 residues in the CDR3. Germline V CDR1 and CDR2: SQVTM, ANQGSEA. The CDR3 loop is CSGWARNTEAFF.

V and J are TRBV5-1 and TRBJ2-7; TCRdb's D call of TRBD2 is untestable without DNA. Germline CDR1 reads SGHRS; CDR2 reads YFSETQ. This CDR3 spans 14 amino acids. CDR3 protein: CASSQMGGGWEQYF.